Each of the 22 T cell receptor beta chains below was sequenced from the same sample in a study of blood T cells in healthy people across ages. A sample-barcoded 5' primer and a J-beta primer mix were used in a second PCR of roughly 7 to 11 cycles. TCRdb processed the 5' RACE reads anew with MiXCR; each CDR3 protein has one entry. The data contain roughly 730,000 distinct CDR3 sequences, around three fifths of them singletons. The sample taken for sequencing was blood. These receptors were collected from a man aged 35-49 years in good health.

This clonotype was counted ten times or more. The CDR3 DNA sequence: TGCAGCGTTGAAGGGGGTCGAGGTTACGAGCAGTACTTC. This encodes CSVEGGRGYEQYF. This chain uses TRBV29-1 with TRBJ2-7, with D uncertain. V gave up 1 base and J gave up 4 bases, with 11 bases separating them. The CDR3 spans 13 residues. Germline CDR1 and CDR2: SQVTM and ANQGSEA.

The chain carries TRBV5-4 and TRBJ1-4; D unclear. Trimming stripped 3 bases from V and 3 bases from J, with 12 bases between. This CDR3 is built from 15 residues. CDR1 is SGHNT, CDR2 YYREEE, per germline (reference sequence). CDR3 sequence reads: CASSSRIGPNEKLFF. The CDR3 DNA reads as TGTGCCAGCAGCTCCCGAATTGGGCCTAATGAAAAACTGTTTTTT.

This chain connects TRBV7-9 to TRBJ2-7; weak D call: TRBD1 (6 bases). Trimming removed 7 bases from V and 5 bases from J, with 18 bases in between. CDR3 length equals 14 residues. CDR1 and CDR2 (germline): SEHNR, FQNEAQ (reference sequence). CDR3 coding DNA: TGTGCCAGCAATCCACAGGGACCCCTCGACGAGCAGTACTTC. Amino acids: CASNPQGPLDEQYF.

J is TRBJ2-1 and V is TRBV7-2; the match to TRBD2 covers 12 bases. CDR1 and CDR2 from the germline V gene are SGHTA and FQGNSA. This CDR3 has 17 residues. The V gene end was trimmed by 4 bases and the J gene end by 10 bases; junction bases not matched to a gene: 14. Here the CDR3 DNA reads TGTGCCAGCAGCTCGCTAGCGGGAGGGCCACTTTCCTACGAGCAGTTCTTC. It is translated as CASSSLAGGPLSYEQFF.

The chain links TRBV7-2 to TRBJ2-1; D may correspond to TRBD1 or TRBD2 (6 bases each). Between the trimmed V and J ends, which lost 3 bases and 5 bases, there was a span of 17 bases. CDR3 length: 16 amino acids. CDR1 is SGHTA, CDR2 FQGNSA, per germline. In DNA form, the CDR3 reads TGTGCCAGCAGCTTCGGGGGCCCCACCTATGACAATGAGCAGTTCTTC. It yields the protein CASSFGGPTYDNEQFF.

The rearrangement links TRBV6-6 to TRBJ2-3, with D tentatively TRBD1 or TRBD2 (6 bases each). CDR1 and CDR2 (germline): MNHNY, SVGAGI (reference sequence). The V end was cut by 5 bases, the J end by 9 bases, with 21 bases between. CDR3 size: 15 residues. The CDR3 sequence is CASSLGGTSKGTQYF. CDR3 coding DNA: TGTGCCAGCAGTCTTGGCGGGACATCGAAAGGCACGCAGTATTTT.

This clonotype was observed a few times. V gene TRBV20-1 combines with J gene TRBJ2-3, with TRBD2 matching over 11 bases. The CDR3 extends over 13 amino acids. CDR1 is DFQATT, CDR2 SNEGSKA, per germline (reference sequence). The CDR3 loop is CSGTSGSTDTQYF. CDR3 in DNA: TGCAGCGGGACTAGCGGAAGCACAGATACGCAGTATTTT.

This clonotype appeared a few times. This chain links TRBV29-1 with TRBJ1-5, with a possible D match to TRBD1 (5 bases). V was shortened by 5 bases and J by 5 bases, with 13 bases between the two germline ends. The CDR3 loop spans 13 amino acids. The germline CDR1 and CDR2 sequences are SQVTM and ANQGSEA. This chain's CDR3 is CSVRQGLDQPQHF. In DNA form, the CDR3 reads TGCAGCGTTCGGCAGGGATTAGATCAGCCCCAGCATTTT.

The J gene is TRBJ2-3, the V gene TRBV12-3 or TRBV12-4; TRBD2 aligns across 15 bases. V was clipped by 7 bases and J by 6 bases; unmatched bases: 2. CDR3 length: 14 residues. CDR3 protein: CASIGTSGGDTQYF. The CDR3 bases are TGTGCCAGCATTGGGACTAGCGGGGGGGATACGCAGTATTTT.

The rearrangement joins TRBV6-6 to TRBJ2-6; D is ambiguous. This CDR3 has 15 residues. The germline gives CDR1 MNHNY, CDR2 SVGAGI (reference sequence). Trimming took 7 bases from V and 3 from J, leaving 13 bases between them. The CDR3 nucleotides are TGTGCCAGCACCTCTAGTCTAGGTGGGGCCAACGTCCTGACTTTC. It codes for CASTSSLGGANVLTF.

In this sample, this clonotype turned up a few times. The chain employs TRBV9 and TRBJ2-5; D is ambiguous. V was cut by 0 bases and J by 5 bases, with 2 bases left in between. CDR3 length equals 11 residues. Germline assignment: CDR1 SGDLS and CDR2 YYNGEE. The CDR3 region has the DNA TGTGCCAGCAGCGTAGATGAGACCCAGTACTTC. It is translated as CASSVDETQYF.

This clonotype was recorded at least ten times. V usage is TRBV28 and J usage is TRBJ2-7; TRBD2 is a possible D gene (5 bases). The germline V and J ends were trimmed by 8 bases and 5 bases, with 16 bases remaining between them. CDR1 and CDR2 (germline): MDHEN, SYDVKM. The CDR3 contains 13 residues. The CDR3 DNA reads as TGTGCCAGCGGGAGATCTCCGACTAACGAGCAGTACTTC. Amino acids: CASGRSPTNEQYF.

This chain joins TRBV20-1 and TRBJ2-7; 14 bases line up with TRBD2. V gave up 5 bases and J gave up 4 bases; unmatched junction bases: 7. From germline, CDR1 is DFQATT and CDR2 SNEGSKA (reference sequence). CDR3 length: 15 residues. The CDR3 DNA follows: TGCAGTGCTGCCGGGACTAGCGGGAGTACTTACGAGCAGTACTTC. Amino acids: CSAAGTSGSTYEQYF.

The chain combines TRBV6-1 with TRBJ2-3; D is undetermined. This CDR3 spans 15 amino acids. The V gene lost 1 base and the J gene lost 1 base, with 9 bases spanning the gap. Germline V gives CDR1 MNHNS, CDR2 SASEGT. CDR3 region: CASSEVSLGTDTQYF. The CDR3 DNA follows: TGTGCCAGCAGTGAAGTCTCCCTCGGCACAGATACGCAGTATTTT.

This clonotype occurred a few times. The CDR3 nucleotides read TGTGCCAGCAGCCAAGACCCGGACGGCAGGTGGTACGAGCAGTACTTC. Translated: CASSQDPDGRWYEQYF. The chain recombines TRBV4-2 with TRBJ2-7, with D unresolved. V shed 0 bases and J shed 4 bases, with 16 bases lying between them. This CDR3 has 16 residues. Germline CDR1 LGHNA, CDR2 YNFKEQ.

This clonotype was found a few times. The chain is built from TRBV12-3 or TRBV12-4 and TRBJ2-1; TRBD1 might be the D (6 bases). V dropped 8 bases and J dropped 8 bases, with 22 bases sitting between them. CDR3 length: 15 residues. In DNA, the CDR3 is TGTGCCAGCCGGGAAATGACAGGAACCTTCGATGAGCAGTTCTTC. It encodes CASREMTGTFDEQFF.

The gene calls are TRBV13 and TRBJ2-5, with a tentative D call TRBD1 (6 bases). V gave up 3 bases and J gave up 0 bases, with 14 bases separating them. In germline, CDR1 is PRHDT, CDR2 FYEKMQ (reference sequence). The CDR3 runs to 16 residues. The CDR3 spells CASSFLAGAYQETQYF. CDR3 bases: TGTGCCAGCAGCTTCTTAGCAGGGGCGTACCAAGAGACCCAGTACTTC.

CDR3 amino acids: CASSPQGKYGYTF. CDR3 nucleotide sequence: TGCGCCAGCAGCCCTCAGGGGAAGTATGGCTACACCTTC. V is TRBV5-1 and J is TRBJ1-2, with TRBD1 as a possible D gene (6 bases). V was pared by 4 bases and J by 5 bases, with 12 bases between. The CDR3 loop spans 13 amino acids. From germline, CDR1 is SGHRS and CDR2 YFSETQ.

In its sample, this clonotype was seen a few times. The rearrangement links TRBV20-1 to TRBJ1-2; D gene unclear. With 0 bases removed from V and 1 base from J, the gap between germline ends came to 12 bases. Germline CDR1 and CDR2: DFQATT and SNEGSKA (reference sequence). The CDR3 runs 15 residues. DNA for the CDR3: TGCAGTGCTAGAGATGAGGGCAGACTTAACTATGGCTACACCTTC. Protein sequence: CSARDEGRLNYGYTF.

Only a few counts were recorded for this clonotype. This sequence joins TRBV28 and TRBJ2-7; D remains unclear. Germline V lookup: CDR1 MDHEN, CDR2 SYDVKM. The V gene lost 9 bases and the J gene lost 0 bases, with 12 bases spanning the gap. The CDR3 consists of 13 residues. In DNA form, the CDR3 reads TGTGCCAGTGCGCGGACGGGCTCCTACGAGCAGTACTTC. Its translation: CASARTGSYEQYF.

This sequence joins TRBV7-2 and TRBJ2-7; 11 bases line up with TRBD2. The germline gives CDR1 SGHTA, CDR2 FQGNSA. V shed 4 bases, J shed 3 bases, and the junction held 5 bases outside the gene matches. The CDR3 runs 15 residues. The CDR3 bases are TGTGCCAGCAGCTCAGGACTAGCGGGCCGCTACGAGCAGTACTTC. This translates into CASSSGLAGRYEQYF.

The chain recombines TRBV12-3 or TRBV12-4 with TRBJ2-5, with 12 positions matching TRBD2. The DNA matches TRBJ2-7 better at its end, which makes the J call doubtful. The CDR3 sequence is 16 residues long. Here the CDR3 reads CASMGLAGAEEYEQYF. CDR3 nucleotides: TGTGCCAGCATGGGACTAGCGGGCGCCGAGGAGTACGAGCAGTACTTC.